The sequence of this T cell receptor beta chain was determined in a study of shared clonotypes between healthy human individuals. Terminally differentiated effector memory CD45RA+ cells were excluded from the naive CD8 cells, which were CD45RO-negative and positively selected for CCR7. A remark on this clone: This specimen includes other DNA sequences encoding the same CDR3.

In replicate PCRs of sorted subsets, roughly 210 ng DNA, about 30,000 T cell genomes, was used. Measured with immunoSEQ multiplex PCR; TCRdb has only the in-frame clones, and not every one. This sample has around 2,000,000 clones, with roughly 95% found just once. The sample comprised naive CD8+ T cells sorted from blood. The sequence derives from a man in his late teens or twenties in good health.

The CDR3: CASSLGEGYTEAFF. Written as DNA, the CDR3 is TGTGCCAGCAGCTTAGGGGAGGGGTACACTGAAGCTTTCTTT. J is TRBJ1-1 and V is TRBV7-9; D may be TRBD1 (5 bases). Germline V lookup: CDR1 SEHNR, CDR2 FQNEAQ (reference sequence). CDR3 length equals 14 residues. The ends were cut back, 1 base at V and 3 bases at J, with 9 bases in the middle.